The present entry profiles one T cell receptor (beta chain) with its context. What it recognizes is unknown. Survey level was the resolution at which the v3.0 immunoSEQ assay ran. TCRdb's copy holds only in-frame clones and misses some; the assay was immunoSEQ multiplex PCR. Altogether under 50,000 clones are present, 86% being singletons, with the ten largest covering under 4.5%. The source of the sample is a study of long-term antiretroviral therapy in people with HIV. There were about 1-11 million cryopreserved PBMC in the samples before DNA extraction. Study-wide results and limits: There were no data on ART adherence, viral resistance or therapy changes, a gap that limits inferences about post-ART repertoire changes. HIV repertoires spanned narrower CDR3 length ranges than controls.

The origin of this receptor is a woman aged 50 to 60 with HIV. Sample: unsorted PBMCs, taken 1.2 years after starting antiretroviral therapy.

The CDR3 spells CASSSQGGEQFF. The DNA of the CDR3 is TGTGCCAGCAGTTCACAGGGGGGTGAGCAGTTCTTC. V is TRBV7-3 and J is TRBJ2-1, with TRBD1 identical over 8 bases. Germline V gene sequence: CDR1 SGHTA, CDR2 FQGTGA. The CDR3 is made up of 12 amino acids. J was trimmed by 9 bases and V by 6 bases; bases with no gene match: 4.